This is a list of T cell receptor beta chains from one sample in a study of a mutant IDH1 vaccine in newly diagnosed glioma. Sequencing was performed with immunoSEQ multiplex PCR; in TCRdb, only in-frame clones are kept and a portion is missing. The profile covers tens of thousands of clones, with 70% to 90% appearing a single time and 5.4% taken by the ten largest. Source: PBMCs, taken from a glioma patient treated with radiotherapy, temozolomide or both. The source is a man aged 35 to 55 with glioma. The CDR3 runs from the conserved cysteine through the conserved F or W. The D gene is left open where the match is weak. The size field is filled for only some rows; it gives once, few, many or a size class.

clone size,J gene,D gene,V gene,CDR3 protein,CDR3 DNA
.,TRBJ2-5,TRBD1,TRBV30,CAWSGQGVTETQYF,TGTGCCTGGAGTGGACAGGGGGTTACGGAGACCCAGTACTTC
once,TRBJ2-5,.,TRBV29-1,CSVEPLKETQYF,TGCAGCGTTGAGCCATTGAAAGAGACCCAGTACTTC
once,TRBJ1-1,.,TRBV9,CASSVAGFTEAFF,TGTGCCAGCAGCGTAGCTGGGTTCACTGAAGCTTTCTTT
.,TRBJ1-2,.,TRBV4-1,CASSQVGGLPRGYTF,TGCGCCAGCAGCCAAGTAGGAGGGCTCCCGCGGGGCTACACCTTC
.,TRBJ2-7,.,TRBV19,CASRSGTANYEQYF,TGTGCCAGTAGATCCGGGACGGCGAACTACGAGCAGTACTTC
.,TRBJ2-2,.,TRBV10-1,CASSESTGDRNTGELFF,TGCGCCAGCAGTGAGTCGACGGGGGACAGGAACACCGGGGAGCTGTTTTTT
.,TRBJ1-6,.,TRBV4-1,CASSHPNSPLHF,TGCGCCAGCAGCCACCCTAATTCACCCCTCCACTTT
once,TRBJ1-4,.,TRBV5-1,CASSLDGAEKLFF,TGCGCCAGCAGCTTGGACGGGGCCGAAAAACTGTTTTTT
.,TRBJ2-4,TRBD1,TRBV5-6,CASEFRGRRAKNIQYF,TGTGCCAGCGAATTCAGGGGGCGCAGAGCCAAAAACATTCAGTACTTC
.,TRBJ1-3,.,TRBV9,CASSANSGNTIYF,TGTGCCAGCAGCGCGAACTCTGGAAACACCATATATTTT
once,TRBJ2-7,.,TRBV5-1,CASSLGQRVEQYF,TGCGCCAGCAGCTTGGGACAGCGGGTCGAGCAGTACTTC